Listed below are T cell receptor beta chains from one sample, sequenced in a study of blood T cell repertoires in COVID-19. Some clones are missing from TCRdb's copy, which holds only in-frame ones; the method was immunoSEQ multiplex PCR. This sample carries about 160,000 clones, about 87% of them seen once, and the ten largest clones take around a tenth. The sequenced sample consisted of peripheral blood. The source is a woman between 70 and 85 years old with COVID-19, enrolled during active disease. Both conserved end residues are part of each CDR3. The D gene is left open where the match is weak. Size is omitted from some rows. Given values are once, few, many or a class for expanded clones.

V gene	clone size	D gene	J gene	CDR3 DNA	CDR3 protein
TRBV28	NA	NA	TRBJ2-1	TGTGCCAGCAGTGCTTGGACAATTTACAATGAGCAGTTCTTC	CASSAWTIYNEQFF
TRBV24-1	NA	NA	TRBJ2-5	TGTGCCACCAGTGACCCAGACAGCTCCTGGACCCAGTACTTC	CATSDPDSSWTQYF
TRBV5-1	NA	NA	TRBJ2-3	TGCGCCAGCAGCATTACTAGCACAGATACGCAGTATTTT	CASSITSTDTQYF
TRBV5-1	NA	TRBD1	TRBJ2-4	TGCGCCAGCAGCTTGGGAGGGACAGAAAAAAACATTCAGTACTTC	CASSLGGTEKNIQYF
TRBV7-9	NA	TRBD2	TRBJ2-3	TGTGCCAGCAGCCCGGGGAGCGGGGGGGCGGATACGCAGTATTTT	CASSPGSGGADTQYF
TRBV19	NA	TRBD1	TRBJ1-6	TGTGCCAGTAGCAATCCGGGACAGGGGTCGTTGTCCTATAATTCACCCCTCCACTTT	CASSNPGQGSLSYNSPLHF
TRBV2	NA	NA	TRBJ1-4	TGTGCCAGCAGTGAACTCCAGGGTGGAAATGAAAAACTGTTTTTT	CASSELQGGNEKLFF
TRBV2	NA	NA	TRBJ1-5	TGTGCCAGCAGCCTACAGGGTGGGGGACCCCAGCATTTT	CASSLQGGGPQHF
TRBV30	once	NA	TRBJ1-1	TGTGCCTGGAGGCCTGACGGGACAATGAACACTGAAGCTTTCTTT	CAWRPDGTMNTEAFF
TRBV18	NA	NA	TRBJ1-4	TGTGCCAGCTCACCGCAAGGCTCAGGTGAAAAACTGTTTTTT	CASSPQGSGEKLFF
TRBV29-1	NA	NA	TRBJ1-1	TGCAGCGTTTTTTTAGCGGGGCAGAACACTGAAGCTTTCTTT	CSVFLAGQNTEAFF
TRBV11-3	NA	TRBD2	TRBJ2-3	TGTGCCAGCAGCTCCGGGACTAGCGGCACAGATACGCAGTATTTT	CASSSGTSGTDTQYF
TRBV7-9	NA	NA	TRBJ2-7	TGTGCCAGCAGCTTACTCTATTCTCTCGGGGGGCGCAGGACCTACGAGCAGTACTTC	CASSLLYSLGGRRTYEQYF
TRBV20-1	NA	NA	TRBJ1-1	TGCAGTGCGACAATGGGACATGAGGCTTTCTTT	CSATMGHEAFF
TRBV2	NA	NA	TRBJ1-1	TGTGCCAGCAGAACTACCATGAACACTGAAGCTTTCTTT	CASRTTMNTEAFF
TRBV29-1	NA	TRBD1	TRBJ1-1	TGCAGCGTTGAATTTAGGACAGGAAGCACTGAAGCTTTCTTT	CSVEFRTGSTEAFF
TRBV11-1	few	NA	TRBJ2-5	TGTGCCAGCAGCTTAATGTTTAAAGAGACCCAGTACTTC	CASSLMFKETQYF
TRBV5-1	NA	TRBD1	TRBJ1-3	TGCGCCAGCAGCATGACAGGGGACTCTGGAAACACCATATATTTT	CASSMTGDSGNTIYF
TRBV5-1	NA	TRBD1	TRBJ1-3	TGCGCCAGCAGCTTGGCCGGCAGGGGGTCTGGAAACACCATATATTTT	CASSLAGRGSGNTIYF
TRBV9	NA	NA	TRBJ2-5	TGTGCCAGCAGCGGCCGGACGGCCCCAGCGGCCCAGTACTTC	CASSGRTAPAAQYF
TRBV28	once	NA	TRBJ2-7	TGTGCCAGCAGATCCTGGACAGCAAACCGCTACGAGCAGTACTTC	CASRSWTANRYEQYF
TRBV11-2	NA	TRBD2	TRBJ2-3	TGTGCCAGCAGCCCTCAACAAGGGACTAGCGGTCTACTTACGCAGTATTTT	CASSPQQGTSGLLTQYF
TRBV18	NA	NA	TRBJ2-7	TGTGCCAGCTCACCAAGGGACACCTCTGGGGAGCAGTACTTC	CASSPRDTSGEQYF
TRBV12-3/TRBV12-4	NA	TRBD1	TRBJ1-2	TGTGCCAGCAGTCGACAGGGACTTGGCTACACCTTC	CASSRQGLGYTF
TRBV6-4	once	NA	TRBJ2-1	TGTGCCAGCAGTGACGAGGCGGGGGCCGGACATGAGCAGTTCTTC	CASSDEAGAGHEQFF
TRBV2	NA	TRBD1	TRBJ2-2	TGTGCCAGCAGAGGACAGGGGCAGTCCGGGGAGCTGTTTTTT	CASRGQGQSGELFF
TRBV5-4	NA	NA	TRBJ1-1	TGTGCCAGCAGGCAGAGGGGGAATCCTGAAGCTTTCTTT	CASRQRGNPEAFF
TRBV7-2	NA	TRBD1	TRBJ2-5	TGTGCCAGCAGCTTGGGGTTCAGGGGGCAGGAGACCCAGTACTTC	CASSLGFRGQETQYF
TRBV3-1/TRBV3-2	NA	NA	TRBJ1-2	TGTGCCAGCAGCCCACCGTTTTGGGGGGATAGCTACACCTTC	CASSPPFWGDSYTF
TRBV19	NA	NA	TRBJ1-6	TGTGCCAGTAGTATAGATGGGAGCTTTACTAATTCACCCCTCCACTTT	CASSIDGSFTNSPLHF
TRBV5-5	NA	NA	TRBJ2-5	TGTGCCAGCAGCTTGGTACAGGACCCCGAGACCCAGTACTTC	CASSLVQDPETQYF
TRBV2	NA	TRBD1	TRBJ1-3	TGTGCCAGCAGTCCTGACAGGGCGGGAAACACCATATATTTT	CASSPDRAGNTIYF
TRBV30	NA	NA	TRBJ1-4	TGTGCCTGGAGTGCAAGCACGGGACTTAATGAAAAACTGTTTTTT	CAWSASTGLNEKLFF
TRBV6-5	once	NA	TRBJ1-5	TGTGCCAGCAGTTACTCCAATTCCCAGCCCCAGCATTTT	CASSYSNSQPQHF
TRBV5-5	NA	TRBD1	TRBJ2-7	TGTGCCAGCAGCTCGTCGGGACAGGGGGGCGAGCAGTACTTC	CASSSSGQGGEQYF
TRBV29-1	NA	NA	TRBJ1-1	TGCAGCGTTGTCTTTAGCCATACCCCGGGACACTTGAACACTGAAGCTTTCTTT	CSVVFSHTPGHLNTEAFF
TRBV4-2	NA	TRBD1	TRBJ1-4	TGTGCCAGCAGCCAAGAGGAGGGGGCTGAGGAAAAACTGTTTTTT	CASSQEEGAEEKLFF
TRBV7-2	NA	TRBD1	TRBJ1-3	TGTGCCAGCAGCTTCCGACAGGGGAGTGGAAACACCATATATTTT	CASSFRQGSGNTIYF
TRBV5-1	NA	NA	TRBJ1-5	TGCGCCAGCAGCCGGGGGGTCAATCAGCCCCAGCATTTT	CASSRGVNQPQHF
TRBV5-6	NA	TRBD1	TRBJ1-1	TGTGCCAGCAGCGTCAACAGGGGGAGGACTGAAGCTTTCTTT	CASSVNRGRTEAFF
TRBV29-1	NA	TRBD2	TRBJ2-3	TGCAGCGTAATCCTTAGCGGGGGGAGCACAGATACGCAGTATTTT	CSVILSGGSTDTQYF
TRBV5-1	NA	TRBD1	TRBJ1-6	TGCGCCAGCAGCTGGGGACAGGCCCGTAATTCACCCCTCCACTTT	CASSWGQARNSPLHF
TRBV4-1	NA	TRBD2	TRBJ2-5	TGCGCCAGCAGCCACCGACTAGCGGGGGGCTTGGGGCAAGAGACCCAGTACTTC	CASSHRLAGGLGQETQYF
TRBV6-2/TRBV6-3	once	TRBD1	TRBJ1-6	TGTGCCAGCAGCCCCCCCCCGGGACAGGGGATCGGAAGCACCCTCCACTTT	CASSPPPGQGIGSTLHF
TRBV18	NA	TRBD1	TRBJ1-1	TGTGCCAGCTCAATGTCGAGGGGGCTTGAAGCTTTCTTT	CASSMSRGLEAFF